Listed below are T cell receptor beta chains from one sample, sequenced in a study of patients and donors after allogeneic stem cell transplantation. TCRdb recomputed calls from the RT-PCR reads with MiXCR, one row per CDR3 protein. The table shows approximately 430,000 distinct CDR3 sequences, with under 20% occurring only once. The material sequenced was blood, either unsorted or a sorted T cell fraction (not recorded which). The receptors were gathered from a human donor who was either an allogeneic HSCT recipient or a stem cell or donor lymphocyte infusion donor (not recorded which). It is not recorded whose cells these are; they may come from a transplant donor. CDR3s include the opening cysteine and the closing phenylalanine or tryptophan. A D gene is named only where the DNA matches it firmly. Size is stated for part of the rows, as once, few or many counts, or as a class when the clone is expanded.

size: few; D: NA; J: TRBJ2-7; V: TRBV9; DNA: TGTGCCAGCAGCGTAGATTCGGTAGGCTTCTACGAGCAGTACTTC; CDR3: CASSVDSVGFYEQYF
size: NA; D: NA; J: TRBJ1-1; V: TRBV11-2; DNA: TGTGCCAGCAGCTTAGCCCTCATAGCAGTGAACACTGAAGCTTTCTTT; CDR3: CASSLALIAVNTEAFF
size: NA; D: NA; J: TRBJ2-6; V: TRBV24-1; DNA: TGTGCCACCAGTGCCCCTGCTGACAGGCCTGGGGCCAACGTCCTGACTTTC; CDR3: CATSAPADRPGANVLTF
size: NA; D: NA; J: TRBJ1-1; V: TRBV12-3/TRBV12-4; DNA: TGTGCCAGCGCGGAGAGGCCCACTGAAGCTTTCTTT; CDR3: CASAERPTEAFF
size: NA; D: TRBD2; J: TRBJ2-7; V: TRBV10-3; DNA: TGTGCCATCAGTACTAGCGGGAGAGAGCAGTACTTC; CDR3: CAISTSGREQYF
size: many; D: NA; J: TRBJ1-5; V: TRBV12-3/TRBV12-4; DNA: TGTGCCAGCAGCCCAACAGGAGGCAATCAGCCCCAGCATTTT; CDR3: CASSPTGGNQPQHF
size: NA; D: NA; J: TRBJ2-3; V: TRBV7-9; DNA: TGTGCCAGCAGCTCCTTAGCGTCGGATACGCAGTATTTT; CDR3: CASSSLASDTQYF
size: few; D: NA; J: TRBJ1-1; V: TRBV7-9; DNA: TGTGCCAGCAGCCACATCGGCTGGGGAGAGATGAACACTGAAGCTTTCTTT; CDR3: CASSHIGWGEMNTEAFF
size: few; D: NA; J: TRBJ1-1; V: TRBV5-6; DNA: TGTGCCAGCAGCTTTTTAAGAGGGATGAACACTGAAGCTTTCTTT; CDR3: CASSFLRGMNTEAFF
size: NA; D: TRBD2; J: TRBJ2-5; V: TRBV5-1; DNA: TGCGCCAGCAGCCCAGCAAGACTAGCGTCTACTGAGGGAGAGACCCAGTACTTC; CDR3: CASSPARLASTEGETQYF
size: few; D: NA; J: TRBJ2-7; V: TRBV5-1; DNA: TGCGCCAGCAGCTTGCGGGACGAAAGTTACGAGCAGTACTTC; CDR3: CASSLRDESYEQYF
size: NA; D: TRBD2; J: TRBJ2-1; V: TRBV19; DNA: TGTGCCAGCCGATTAGCGGGGATTTCCTACAATGAGCAGTTCTTC; CDR3: CASRLAGISYNEQFF
size: NA; D: TRBD1; J: TRBJ1-2; V: TRBV14; DNA: TGTGCCAGCAGCGCTCACAGGGGCCTTGGATATGGCTACACCTTC; CDR3: CASSAHRGLGYGYTF
size: few; D: TRBD2; J: TRBJ2-5; V: TRBV7-6; DNA: TGTGCCAGCAGCCGGACTAGCGGGTTCCAAGAGACCCAGTACTTC; CDR3: CASSRTSGFQETQYF
size: few; D: NA; J: TRBJ2-2; V: TRBV20-1; DNA: TGCAGTGCTAGACCCCTGGTAGGCACCGGGGAGCTGTTTTTT; CDR3: CSARPLVGTGELFF
size: NA; D: TRBD2; J: TRBJ2-2; V: TRBV5-1; DNA: TGCGCCAGCAGGTTACTAGCGGGAGTCGGGGAGCTGTTTTTT; CDR3: CASRLLAGVGELFF
size: NA; D: NA; J: TRBJ2-3; V: TRBV14; DNA: TGTGCCAGCAGCCATCCATGGACGGGACTTAGCACAGATACGCAGTATTTT; CDR3: CASSHPWTGLSTDTQYF
size: many; D: NA; J: TRBJ1-6; V: TRBV18; DNA: TGTGCCAGCTCACGCCGGGACAATAATTCACCCCTCCACTTT; CDR3: CASSRRDNNSPLHF
size: few; D: TRBD2; J: TRBJ2-5; V: TRBV24-1; DNA: TGTGCCACCAGTGATTTGCGAGGCGGGAGAGAGACCCAGTACTTC; CDR3: CATSDLRGGRETQYF
size: few; D: NA; J: TRBJ2-7; V: TRBV28; DNA: TGTGCCAGCAGTTTAAGGCAGAAACCCTACGAGCAGTACTTC; CDR3: CASSLRQKPYEQYF
size: NA; D: NA; J: TRBJ2-7; V: TRBV12-3/TRBV12-4; DNA: TGTGCCAGCAGTTTAAGTTTTCACCGCGAGCAGTACTTC; CDR3: CASSLSFHREQYF
size: few; D: NA; J: TRBJ2-2; V: TRBV30; DNA: TGTGCCTGGAAGGGGGTAACCCTTCCCACCGGGGAGCTGTTTTTT; CDR3: CAWKGVTLPTGELFF
size: few; D: NA; J: TRBJ2-7; V: TRBV5-5; DNA: TGTGCCAGCAGCTTTCTAGGGGCTTCCTACGAGCAGTACTTC; CDR3: CASSFLGASYEQYF
size: NA; D: TRBD2; J: TRBJ2-3; V: TRBV5-1; DNA: TGCGCCAGCAGCTTGGATTTGGCGGGAGGGCGCACAGATACGCAGTATTTT; CDR3: CASSLDLAGGRTDTQYF
size: few; D: TRBD1; J: TRBJ2-1; V: TRBV3-1; DNA: TGTGCCAGCACTATAATACCGGGACAGGGGGTCCATGAGCAGTTCTTC; CDR3: CASTIIPGQGVHEQFF
size: many; D: NA; J: TRBJ2-1; V: TRBV6-5; DNA: TGTGCCAGCAGCCCCCGGTTCCCTGAGCAGTTCTTC; CDR3: CASSPRFPEQFF
size: many; D: TRBD2; J: TRBJ2-1; V: TRBV20-1; DNA: TGCAGTGCTAGAGTGACTAGCGGCTACAATGAGCAGTTCTTC; CDR3: CSARVTSGYNEQFF
size: many; D: NA; J: TRBJ1-5; V: TRBV20-1; DNA: TGCAGTGCTCGAACTTATAGCAATCAGCCCCAGCATTTT; CDR3: CSARTYSNQPQHF
size: many; D: NA; J: TRBJ1-4; V: TRBV5-1; DNA: TGCGCCAGCAGCTTACGAGGGGCCGGTGAAAAACTGTTTTTT; CDR3: CASSLRGAGEKLFF
size: many; D: NA; J: TRBJ2-3; V: TRBV4-1; DNA: TGCGCCAGCAGCCAAGACGATTTTACCATACCCGGTGGCACAGATACGCAGTATTTT; CDR3: CASSQDDFTIPGGTDTQYF
size: NA; D: NA; J: TRBJ2-2; V: TRBV4-1; DNA: TGCGCCAGCAGCCAAGATCAGTGGGGGACCCGGAACACCGGGGAGCTGTTTTTT; CDR3: CASSQDQWGTRNTGELFF
size: NA; D: NA; J: TRBJ2-1; V: TRBV6-1; DNA: TGTGCCAGCAGTGCCCGTCTAGCCCAGCAGTTCTTC; CDR3: CASSARLAQQFF
size: few; D: TRBD1; J: TRBJ2-3; V: TRBV27; DNA: TGTGCCACACAGGGGGCGGCTACAGATACGCAGTATTTT; CDR3: CATQGAATDTQYF
size: NA; D: NA; J: TRBJ2-7; V: TRBV6-1; DNA: TGTGCCAGCAGTGAAGCAAGTGGGTCGGCGAAGCTCGACGAGCAGTACTTC; CDR3: CASSEASGSAKLDEQYF
size: NA; D: NA; J: TRBJ2-2; V: TRBV6-5; DNA: TGTGCCAGCAGTTACTCGAGCCTCGGTGGAACCGGGGAGCTGTTTTTT; CDR3: CASSYSSLGGTGELFF
size: few; D: TRBD2; J: TRBJ2-7; V: TRBV15; DNA: TGTGCCACCAGCAGACCGAGCGGGAGGGCCCGGCACGAGCAGTACTTC; CDR3: CATSRPSGRARHEQYF
size: NA; D: NA; J: TRBJ1-1; V: TRBV9; DNA: TGTGCCAGCAGCGTAGCTACGATGGGGGTCGGGATTGAAGCTTTCTTT; CDR3: CASSVATMGVGIEAFF
size: few; D: NA; J: TRBJ2-7; V: TRBV4-3; DNA: TGCGCCAGCAGCCAAACGTCTAACAGGGCCGGCGAGCAGTACTTC; CDR3: CASSQTSNRAGEQYF
size: NA; D: NA; J: TRBJ2-7; V: TRBV7-8; DNA: TGTGCCAGCAGCTCCCGTGAGGGCCTCTCCTACGAGCAGTACTTC; CDR3: CASSSREGLSYEQYF
size: NA; D: NA; J: TRBJ2-2; V: TRBV14; DNA: TGTGCCAGCAGCTCTCAAACGGGATCCCAGAACACCGGGGAGCTGTTTTTT; CDR3: CASSSQTGSQNTGELFF
size: NA; D: TRBD1; J: TRBJ2-7; V: TRBV7-9; DNA: TGTGCCAGCAGCGAATCCCGGACAGGGTTTACCTACGAGCAGTACTTC; CDR3: CASSESRTGFTYEQYF
size: NA; D: NA; J: TRBJ2-5; V: TRBV5-1; DNA: TGCGCCAGCAGCTTGGGGACATCGTACCAAGAGACCCAGTACTTC; CDR3: CASSLGTSYQETQYF
size: NA; D: NA; J: TRBJ2-1; V: TRBV20-1; DNA: TGCAGTGCCGCAGGTGGGTCCTACAATGAGCAGTTCTTC; CDR3: CSAAGGSYNEQFF
size: NA; D: TRBD1; J: TRBJ1-1; V: TRBV20-1; DNA: TGCAGTGCTAGATCCCGGACAGGGAGGCAAGAAGCTTTCTTT; CDR3: CSARSRTGRQEAFF
size: many; D: NA; J: TRBJ1-2; V: TRBV3-1; DNA: TGTGCCAGCAGCCAGAGTGAATATGGCTACACCTTC; CDR3: CASSQSEYGYTF
size: NA; D: TRBD1; J: TRBJ1-5; V: TRBV6-2/TRBV6-3; DNA: TGTGCCAGTACTCGCGCACAGGGGAATCAGCCCCAGCATTTT; CDR3: CASTRAQGNQPQHF
size: NA; D: TRBD1; J: TRBJ1-5; V: TRBV3-1; DNA: TGTGCCAGCAGCCATGGACAGGGGGACCAGCCCCAGCATTTT; CDR3: CASSHGQGDQPQHF
size: NA; D: TRBD1; J: TRBJ1-2; V: TRBV5-1; DNA: TGCGCCAGCAGCCTGACAGGGTCCACTTGGGCGAACTATGGCTACACCTTC; CDR3: CASSLTGSTWANYGYTF
size: many; D: TRBD2; J: TRBJ2-3; V: TRBV5-1; DNA: TGCGCCAGCAGCCCGGGACTAGCGGGAGGCACAAGCACAGATACGCAGTATTTT; CDR3: CASSPGLAGGTSTDTQYF
size: few; D: TRBD2; J: TRBJ2-1; V: TRBV7-7; DNA: TGTGCCAGCAGCATCAGTAGCGGGAGCTCCTACAATGAGCAGTTCTTC; CDR3: CASSISSGSSYNEQFF
size: few; D: TRBD2; J: TRBJ2-1; V: TRBV24-1; DNA: TGTGCCACCAGTGATGCGACTAGCGGGAGTCGGGAGCAGTTCTTC; CDR3: CATSDATSGSREQFF
size: NA; D: NA; J: TRBJ2-1; V: TRBV9; DNA: TGTGCCAGCAGCGTAGATAGAGGATCCTACAATGAGCAGTTCTTC; CDR3: CASSVDRGSYNEQFF
size: few; D: NA; J: TRBJ2-1; V: TRBV5-6; DNA: TGTGCCAGCAGCGTACCAAGCGGGCCCATATTCTCCTACAATGAGCAGTTCTTC; CDR3: CASSVPSGPIFSYNEQFF
size: NA; D: TRBD2; J: TRBJ2-3; V: TRBV7-9; DNA: TGTGCCAGCAGCCCAATAGCGGGAACCACAGATACGCAGTATTTT; CDR3: CASSPIAGTTDTQYF
size: NA; D: NA; J: TRBJ2-5; V: TRBV7-8; DNA: TGTGCCAGCAGTTCCGGCACTGGGGGGCCAGAGACCCAGTACTTC; CDR3: CASSSGTGGPETQYF
size: few; D: TRBD1; J: TRBJ2-7; V: TRBV5-1; DNA: TGCGCCAGCAGCTTGGCCGGACAGGGCTTCGACGAGCAGTACTTC; CDR3: CASSLAGQGFDEQYF
size: few; D: TRBD2; J: TRBJ2-2; V: TRBV12-3/TRBV12-4; DNA: TGTGCCAGCACCGGGACTAGCGGGGGGTCCGGGGAGCTGTTTTTT; CDR3: CASTGTSGGSGELFF
size: many; D: NA; J: TRBJ1-1; V: TRBV13; DNA: TGTGCCAGCAGCTTAGCGCATAACACTGAAGCTTTCTTT; CDR3: CASSLAHNTEAFF
size: few; D: NA; J: TRBJ2-4; V: TRBV12-3/TRBV12-4; DNA: TGTGCCAGCAGCCTTCAAAGGGTTCAGTACTTC; CDR3: CASSLQRVQYF